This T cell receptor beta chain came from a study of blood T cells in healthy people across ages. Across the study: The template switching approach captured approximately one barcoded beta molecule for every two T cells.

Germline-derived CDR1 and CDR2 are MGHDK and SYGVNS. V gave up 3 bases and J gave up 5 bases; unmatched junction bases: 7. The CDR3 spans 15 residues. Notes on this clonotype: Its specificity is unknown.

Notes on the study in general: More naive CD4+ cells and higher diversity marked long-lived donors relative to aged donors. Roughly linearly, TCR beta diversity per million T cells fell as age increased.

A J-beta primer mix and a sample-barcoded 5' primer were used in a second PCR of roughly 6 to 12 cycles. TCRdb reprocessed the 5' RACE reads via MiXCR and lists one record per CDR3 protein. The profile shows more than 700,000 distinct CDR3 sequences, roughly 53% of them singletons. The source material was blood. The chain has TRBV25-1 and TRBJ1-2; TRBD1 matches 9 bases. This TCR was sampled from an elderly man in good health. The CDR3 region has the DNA TGTGCCAGCAGTGATCCGGGACAGGGAAGATATGGCTACACCTTC. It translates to CASSDPGQGRYGYTF.